This T cell receptor (beta chain) appears in the sequencing data of a study of blood T cell repertoires in COVID-19. Assay used: immunoSEQ multiplex PCR; TCRdb lists only in-frame clones, some missing. Of 240,000 or so clones in the sample, approximately 82% are singletons; the top ten hold around 1.8%. The V and J ends lost 2 bases and 2 bases respectively, with 13 bases between them. The CDR3 has 17 residues. From germline, CDR1 is MGHRA and CDR2 YSYEKL. The sample comprised peripheral blood. The source of this sequence is a woman of 80 years or more with acute or convalescent COVID-19. The chain combines TRBV4-1 with TRBJ1-6; D is ambiguous. CDR3 coding DNA: TGCGCCAGCAGCCAACCCGAGAGGACTCCCTATAATTCACCCCTCCACTTT. It specifies CASSQPERTPYNSPLHF.